This T cell receptor (beta chain) was captured in a study of control samples from healthy donors and cancer patients. The CDR3 is made up of 14 amino acids. Germline lookup yields CDR1 SEHNR and CDR2 FQNEAQ (reference sequence). The trim removed 3 bases at V and 4 bases at J, leaving 4 bases unmatched. Generated by immunoSEQ multiplex PCR, the TCRdb table keeps only in-frame clones and is missing some. The sample carries tens of thousands of clones, around four fifths recorded once. The sample holds one count of this clone. This sequence originates from a man aged 25 to 40 in good health. The gene calls are TRBV7-9 and TRBJ2-3; 7 nucleotides agree with TRBD1. Input material: blood. The CDR3, as DNA: TGTGCCAGCAGCTTTCAGACAGGGCCAGATACGCAGTATTTT. This encodes CASSFQTGPDTQYF.